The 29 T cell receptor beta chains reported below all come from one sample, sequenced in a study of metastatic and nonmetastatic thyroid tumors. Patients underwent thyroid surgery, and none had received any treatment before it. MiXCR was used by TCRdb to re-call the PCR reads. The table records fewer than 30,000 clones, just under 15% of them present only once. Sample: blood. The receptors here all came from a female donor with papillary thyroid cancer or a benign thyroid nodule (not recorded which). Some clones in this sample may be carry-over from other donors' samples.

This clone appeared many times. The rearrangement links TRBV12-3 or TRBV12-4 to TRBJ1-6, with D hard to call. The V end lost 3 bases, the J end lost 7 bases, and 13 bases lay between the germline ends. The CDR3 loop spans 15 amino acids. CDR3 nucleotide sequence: TGTGCCAGCAGTTTCGCGGTGTCGGGGAATTCACCCCTCCACTTT. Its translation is CASSFAVSGNSPLHF.

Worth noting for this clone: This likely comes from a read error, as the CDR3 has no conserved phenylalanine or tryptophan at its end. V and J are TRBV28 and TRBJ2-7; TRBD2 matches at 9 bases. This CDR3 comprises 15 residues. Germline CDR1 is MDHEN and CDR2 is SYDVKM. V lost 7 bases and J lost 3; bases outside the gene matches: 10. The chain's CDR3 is CASIPTLAGYYEQYL. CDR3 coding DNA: TGTGCCAGCATCCCCACCCTAGCGGGGTACTACGAGCAGTACCTC.

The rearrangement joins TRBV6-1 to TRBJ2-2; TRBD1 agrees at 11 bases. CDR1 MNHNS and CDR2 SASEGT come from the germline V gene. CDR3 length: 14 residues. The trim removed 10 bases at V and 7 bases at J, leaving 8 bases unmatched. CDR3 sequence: CATTDRGLGGELFF. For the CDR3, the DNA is TGTGCCACGACGGACAGGGGGCTTGGCGGGGAGCTGTTTTTT.

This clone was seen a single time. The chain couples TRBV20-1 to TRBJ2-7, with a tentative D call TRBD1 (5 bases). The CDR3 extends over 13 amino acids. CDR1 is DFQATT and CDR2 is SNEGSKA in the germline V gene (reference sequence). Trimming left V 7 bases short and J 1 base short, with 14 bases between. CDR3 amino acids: CSDRGRPSYEQYF. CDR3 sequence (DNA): TGCAGTGATAGGGGTCGGCCATCCTACGAGCAGTACTTC.

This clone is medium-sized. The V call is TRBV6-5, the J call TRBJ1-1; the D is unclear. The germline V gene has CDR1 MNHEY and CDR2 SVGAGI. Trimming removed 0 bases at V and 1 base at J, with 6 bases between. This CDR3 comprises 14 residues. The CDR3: CASSYSNRNTEAFF. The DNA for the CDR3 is TGTGCCAGCAGTTACTCGAACAGGAACACTGAAGCTTTCTTT.

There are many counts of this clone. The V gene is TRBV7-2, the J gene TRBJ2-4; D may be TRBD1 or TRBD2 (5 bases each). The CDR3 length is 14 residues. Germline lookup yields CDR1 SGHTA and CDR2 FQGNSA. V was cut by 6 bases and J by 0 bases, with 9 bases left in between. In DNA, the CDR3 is TGTGCCAGCAGGGGGGATATAGCCAAAAACATTCAGTACTTC. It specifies CASRGDIAKNIQYF.

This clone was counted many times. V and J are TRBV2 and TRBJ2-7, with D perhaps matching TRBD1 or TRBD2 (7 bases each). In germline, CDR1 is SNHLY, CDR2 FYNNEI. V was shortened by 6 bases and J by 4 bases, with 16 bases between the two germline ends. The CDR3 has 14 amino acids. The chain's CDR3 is CASSMQGGSYEQYF. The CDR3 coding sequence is TGTGCCAGCAGCATGCAGGGGGGGTCTTACGAGCAGTACTTC.

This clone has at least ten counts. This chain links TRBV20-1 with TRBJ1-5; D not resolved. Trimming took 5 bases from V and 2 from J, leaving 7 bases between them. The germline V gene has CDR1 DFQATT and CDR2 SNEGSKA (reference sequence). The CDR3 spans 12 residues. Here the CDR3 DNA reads TGCAGTGCTCTCGTGGGCAATCAGCCCCAGCATTTT. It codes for CSALVGNQPQHF.

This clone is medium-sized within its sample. This CDR3 is CASSYSNRGRTEAFF. The CDR3 DNA reads as TGTGCCAGCAGTTACTCGAATCGGGGGCGCACTGAAGCTTTCTTT. The chain combines TRBV6-5 with TRBJ1-1; D is possibly TRBD1 (6 bases). There are 15 residues in the CDR3. The V gene's germline CDR1 is MNHEY and CDR2 SVGAGI. Deletions cut 0 bases from V and 4 bases from J, with 12 bases between.

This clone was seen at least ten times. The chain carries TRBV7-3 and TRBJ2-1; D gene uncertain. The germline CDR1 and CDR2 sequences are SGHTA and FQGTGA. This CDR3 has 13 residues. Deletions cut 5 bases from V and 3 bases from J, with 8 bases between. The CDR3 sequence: CASSRTGYNEQFF. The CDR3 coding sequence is TGTGCCAGCAGCCGCACTGGCTACAATGAGCAGTTCTTC. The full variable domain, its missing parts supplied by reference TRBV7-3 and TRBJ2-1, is GAGVSQTPSNKVTEKGKYVELRCDPISGHTALYWYRQSLGQGPEFLIYFQGTGAADDSGLPNDRFFAVRPEGSVSTLKIQRTERGDSAVYLCASSRTGYNEQFFGPGTRLTVL.

The chain's CDR3 is CAWSSGFSAYNSPLHF. The CDR3 DNA is TGTGCCTGGAGTTCGGGGTTTTCCGCCTATAATTCACCCCTCCACTTT. The chain employs TRBV30 and TRBJ1-6; D is unresolved. The V gene's germline CDR1 is GTSNPN and CDR2 SVGIG (reference sequence). V was trimmed by 2 bases and J by 2 bases, leaving 13 bases between them. CDR3 size: 16 residues.

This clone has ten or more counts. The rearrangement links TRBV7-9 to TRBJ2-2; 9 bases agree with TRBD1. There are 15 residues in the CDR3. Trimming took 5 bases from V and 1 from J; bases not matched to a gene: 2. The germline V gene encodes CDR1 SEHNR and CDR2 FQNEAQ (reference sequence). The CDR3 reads CASSRDRENTGELFF. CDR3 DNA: TGTGCCAGCAGCCGGGACAGGGAGAACACCGGGGAGCTGTTTTTT.

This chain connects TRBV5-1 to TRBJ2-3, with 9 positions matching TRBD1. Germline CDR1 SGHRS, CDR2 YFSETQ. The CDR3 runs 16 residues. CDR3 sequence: CSGSPLRDREADTQYF. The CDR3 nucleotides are TGCTCCGGCAGCCCCCTAAGGGACAGGGAGGCAGATACGCAGTATTTT. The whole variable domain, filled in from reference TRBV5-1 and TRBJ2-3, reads KAGVTQTPRYLIKTRGQQVTLSCSPISGHRSVSWYQQTPGQGLQFLFEYFSETQRNKGNFPGRFSGRQFSNSRSEMNVSTLELGDSALYLCSGSPLRDREADTQYFGPGTRLTVL.

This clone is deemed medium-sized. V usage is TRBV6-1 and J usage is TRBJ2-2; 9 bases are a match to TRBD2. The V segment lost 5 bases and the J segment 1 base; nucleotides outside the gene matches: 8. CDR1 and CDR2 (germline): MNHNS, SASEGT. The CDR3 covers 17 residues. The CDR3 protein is CASSNLLLAGNTGELFF. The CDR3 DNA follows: TGTGCCAGCAGTAACCTATTACTAGCGGGGAACACCGGGGAGCTGTTTTTT.

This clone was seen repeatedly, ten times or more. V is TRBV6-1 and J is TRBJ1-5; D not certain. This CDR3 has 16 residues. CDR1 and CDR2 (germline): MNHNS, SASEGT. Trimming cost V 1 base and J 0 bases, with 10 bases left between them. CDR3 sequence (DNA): TGTGCCAGCAGTGAAGGTTCCGGTCTTAGCAATCAGCCCCAGCATTTT. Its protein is CASSEGSGLSNQPQHF.

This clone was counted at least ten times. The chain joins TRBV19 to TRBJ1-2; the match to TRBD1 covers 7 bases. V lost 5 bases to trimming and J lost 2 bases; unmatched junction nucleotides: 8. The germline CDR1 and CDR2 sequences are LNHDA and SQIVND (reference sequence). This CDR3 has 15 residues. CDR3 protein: CASSLKDRSNYGYTF. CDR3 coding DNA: TGTGCCAGTAGTCTCAAGGACAGGAGCAACTATGGCTACACCTTC.

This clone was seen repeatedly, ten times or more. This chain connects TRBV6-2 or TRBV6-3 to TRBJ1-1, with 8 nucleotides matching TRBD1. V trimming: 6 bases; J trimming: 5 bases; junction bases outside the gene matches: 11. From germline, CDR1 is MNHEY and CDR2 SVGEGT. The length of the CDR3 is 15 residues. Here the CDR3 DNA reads TGTGCCAGCAGCCCAAAAAGGACAGGGCGAACTGAAGCTTTCTTT. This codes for CASSPKRTGRTEAFF.

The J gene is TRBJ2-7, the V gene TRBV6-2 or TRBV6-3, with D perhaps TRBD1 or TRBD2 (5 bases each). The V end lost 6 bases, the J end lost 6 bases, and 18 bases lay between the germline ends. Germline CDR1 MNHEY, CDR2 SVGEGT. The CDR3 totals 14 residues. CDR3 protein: CASRRASWGGEQYF. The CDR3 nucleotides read TGTGCCAGCAGGCGCGCTAGCTGGGGCGGCGAGCAGTACTTC.

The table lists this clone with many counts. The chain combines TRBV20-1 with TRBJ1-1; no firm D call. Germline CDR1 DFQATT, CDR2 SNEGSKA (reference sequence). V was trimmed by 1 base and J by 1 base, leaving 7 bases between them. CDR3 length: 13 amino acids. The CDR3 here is CSARGQQNTEAFF. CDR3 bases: TGCAGTGCTAGAGGGCAGCAGAACACTGAAGCTTTCTTT.

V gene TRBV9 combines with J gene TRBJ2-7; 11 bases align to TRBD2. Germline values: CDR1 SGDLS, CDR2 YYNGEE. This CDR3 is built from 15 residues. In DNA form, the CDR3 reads TGTGTCATCAGCCTCGGGGCTAGCGGGAGGTACGAGCAGTACTTC. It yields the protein CVISLGASGRYEQYF.

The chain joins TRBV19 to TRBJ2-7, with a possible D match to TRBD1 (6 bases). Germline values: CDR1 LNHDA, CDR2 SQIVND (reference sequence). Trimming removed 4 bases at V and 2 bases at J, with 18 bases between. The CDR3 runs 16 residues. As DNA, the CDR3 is TGTGCCAGTAGTAGAACCGGGACAACCGCAACCTACGAGCAGTACTTC. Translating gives CASSRTGTTATYEQYF.

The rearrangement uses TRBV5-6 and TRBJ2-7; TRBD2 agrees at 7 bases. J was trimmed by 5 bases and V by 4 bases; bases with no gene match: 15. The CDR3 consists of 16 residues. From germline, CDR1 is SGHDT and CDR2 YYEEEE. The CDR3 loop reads CASSINAGPAGDEQYF. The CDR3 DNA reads TGTGCCAGCAGCATCAACGCGGGGCCGGCGGGGGACGAGCAGTACTTC.

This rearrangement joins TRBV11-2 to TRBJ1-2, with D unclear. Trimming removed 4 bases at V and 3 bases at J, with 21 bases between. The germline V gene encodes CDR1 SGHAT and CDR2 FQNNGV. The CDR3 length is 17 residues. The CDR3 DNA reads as TGTGCCAGCAGCTCGGCGTGGGGTGGGCAGACTTACTATGGCTACACCTTC. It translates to CASSSAWGGQTYYGYTF.

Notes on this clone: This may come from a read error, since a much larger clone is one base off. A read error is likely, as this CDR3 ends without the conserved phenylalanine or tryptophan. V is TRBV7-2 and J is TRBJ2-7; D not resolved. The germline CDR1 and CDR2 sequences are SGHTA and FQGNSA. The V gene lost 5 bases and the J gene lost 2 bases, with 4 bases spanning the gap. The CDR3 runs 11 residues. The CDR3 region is CASSTTYEQYS. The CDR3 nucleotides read TGTGCCAGCAGCACTACCTACGAGCAGTACTCC.

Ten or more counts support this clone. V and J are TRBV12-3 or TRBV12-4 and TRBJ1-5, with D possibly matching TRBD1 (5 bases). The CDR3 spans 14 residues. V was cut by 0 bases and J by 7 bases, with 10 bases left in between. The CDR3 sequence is CASSLAGVGQPQHF. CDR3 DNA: TGTGCCAGCAGTTTAGCGGGGGTTGGACAGCCCCAGCATTTT.

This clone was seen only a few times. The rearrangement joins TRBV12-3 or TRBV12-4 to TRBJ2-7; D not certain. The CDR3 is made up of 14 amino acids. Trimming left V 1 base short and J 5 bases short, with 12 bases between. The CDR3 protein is CASSLGSSCHEQYF. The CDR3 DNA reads TGTGCCAGCAGTTTAGGGTCGAGTTGTCACGAGCAGTACTTC.

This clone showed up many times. The CDR3 nucleotides read TGTGCCAGCAGCGACCCCTACTTGAATGAGCAGTTCTTC. This encodes CASSDPYLNEQFF. The chain is built from TRBV7-3 and TRBJ2-1; D gene uncertain. The germline CDR1 and CDR2 sequences are SGHTA and FQGTGA. The CDR3 is 13 residues long. V was trimmed by 5 bases and J by 7 bases, leaving 12 bases between them.

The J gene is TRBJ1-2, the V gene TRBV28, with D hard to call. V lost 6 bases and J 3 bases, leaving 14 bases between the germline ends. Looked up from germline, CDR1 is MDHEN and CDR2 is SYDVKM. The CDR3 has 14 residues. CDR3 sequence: CASSPGDVDYGYTF. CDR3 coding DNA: TGTGCCAGCAGCCCCGGCGACGTCGACTATGGCTACACCTTC.

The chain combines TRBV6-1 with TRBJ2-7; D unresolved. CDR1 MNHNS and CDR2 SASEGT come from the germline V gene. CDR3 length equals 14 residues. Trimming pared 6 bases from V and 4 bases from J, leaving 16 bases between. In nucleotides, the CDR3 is TGTGCCAGCAGCCAAGAGTCGGGCCCATACGAGCAGTACTTC. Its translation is CASSQESGPYEQYF.